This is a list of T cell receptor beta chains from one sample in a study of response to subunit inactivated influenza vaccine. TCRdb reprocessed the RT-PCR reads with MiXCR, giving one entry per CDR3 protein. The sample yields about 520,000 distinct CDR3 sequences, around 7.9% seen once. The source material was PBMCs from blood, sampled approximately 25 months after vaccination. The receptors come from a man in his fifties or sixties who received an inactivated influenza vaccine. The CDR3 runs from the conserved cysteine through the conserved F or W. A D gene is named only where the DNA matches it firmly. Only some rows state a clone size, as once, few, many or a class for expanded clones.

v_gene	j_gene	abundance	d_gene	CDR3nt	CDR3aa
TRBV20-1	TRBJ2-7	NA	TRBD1	TGCAGTGCAAACCGGGACAGCTACGAGCAGTACTTC	CSANRDSYEQYF
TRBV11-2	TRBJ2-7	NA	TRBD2	TGTGCCAGCAGCTTAGAGGCTAGCGGGAGGGCACCCTACGAGCAGTACTTC	CASSLEASGRAPYEQYF
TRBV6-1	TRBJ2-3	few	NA	TGTGCCAGCAGTGAAGCGACAGAGTATGCAGATACGCAGTATTTT	CASSEATEYADTQYF
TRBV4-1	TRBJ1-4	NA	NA	TGCGCCAGCAGCCCCGGGCGGGGGAGGAGTGAAAAACTGTTTTTT	CASSPGRGRSEKLFF
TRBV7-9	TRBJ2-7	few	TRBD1	TGTGCCAGCAGCACAGGACAGGGGGGCGAGCAGTACTTC	CASSTGQGGEQYF
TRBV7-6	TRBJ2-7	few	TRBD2	TGTGCCAGCAGCCCTTGGACTAGCGACGAGCAGTACTTC	CASSPWTSDEQYF
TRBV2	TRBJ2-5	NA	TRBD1	TGTGCCAGCAGGCAAGGGACAGGGTATGGGACCCAGTACTTC	CASRQGTGYGTQYF
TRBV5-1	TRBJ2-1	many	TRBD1	TGCGCCAGCAGCTTAGGCTTGTACAGGGGGCAGTACAATGAGCAGTTCTTC	CASSLGLYRGQYNEQFF
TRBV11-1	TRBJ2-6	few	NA	TGTGCCAGCAGCTTAGAGTCTTTCGGCAGGAGAAGCTCTGGGGCCAACGTCCTGACTTTC	CASSLESFGRRSSGANVLTF
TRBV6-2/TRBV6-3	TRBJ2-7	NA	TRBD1	TGTGCCAGCAGTTACCCAGGACAGGGGGCCTACGAGCAGTACTTC	CASSYPGQGAYEQYF
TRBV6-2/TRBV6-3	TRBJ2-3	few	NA	TGTGCCAGCAACCGGGGCCGCACAGATACGCAGTATTTT	CASNRGRTDTQYF
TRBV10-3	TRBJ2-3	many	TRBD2	TGTGCCATCAGTGGGGGACTAGCGGGGGGAACAGATACGCAGTATTTT	CAISGGLAGGTDTQYF